The T cell receptor beta chain described here comes from a study of T cell clones after liver transplantation. Overall study: Liver transplant recipients had immunosuppression withdrawal attempted within 2 years. Blood was drawn pre-transplant, before withdrawal, and after full or failed withdrawal. Subjects received no induction therapy and standard immunosuppression until randomization at 12-24 months post-transplant.

Assay: immunoSEQ multiplex PCR; the TCRdb copy retains only in-frame clones and omits some. The sample holds tens of thousands of clones, approximately 82% seen once. CD3+CD4+ and CD3+CD8+ cells were FACS-sorted from thawed unstimulated PBMCs. The sample was CD4+ T cells from blood, taken at the 22-month timepoint. The clonotype originates from a human patient who received a liver transplant. These T cells may partly come from the graft donor.

CDR3 nucleotide sequence: TGTGCCAGTAGTATCACGGACAATCAGCCCCAGCATTTT. Protein sequence: CASSITDNQPQHF. The chain has TRBV19 and TRBJ1-5; no definite D call. This CDR3 is 13 amino acids long. V gave up 3 bases and J gave up 3 bases, with 6 bases separating them. Germline CDR1 is LNHDA and CDR2 is SQIVND (reference sequence).